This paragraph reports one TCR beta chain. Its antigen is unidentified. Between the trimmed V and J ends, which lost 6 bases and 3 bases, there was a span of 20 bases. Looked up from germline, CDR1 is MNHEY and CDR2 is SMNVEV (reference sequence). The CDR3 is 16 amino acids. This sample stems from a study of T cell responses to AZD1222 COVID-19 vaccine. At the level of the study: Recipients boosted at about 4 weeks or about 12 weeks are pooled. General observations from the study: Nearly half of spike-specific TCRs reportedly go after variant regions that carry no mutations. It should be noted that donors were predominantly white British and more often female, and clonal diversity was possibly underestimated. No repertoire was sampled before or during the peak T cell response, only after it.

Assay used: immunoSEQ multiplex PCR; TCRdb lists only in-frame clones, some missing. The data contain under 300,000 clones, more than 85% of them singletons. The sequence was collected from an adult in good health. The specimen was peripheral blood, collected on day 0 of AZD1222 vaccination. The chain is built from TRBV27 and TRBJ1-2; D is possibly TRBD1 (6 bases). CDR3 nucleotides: TGTGCCAGCAGATCCCCAGTGGGGGCATTGGACTATGGCTACACCTTC. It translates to CASRSPVGALDYGYTF.